Below are 10 T cell receptor beta chains sequenced from a single sample in a study of T-cell reconstitution after alpha-beta-depleted transplantation in children. Preparing the TCRbeta library involved the use of unique molecular identifiers. MiXCR, run by TCRdb on the PCR reads, gives a single entry per CDR3 protein. Among under 450,000 distinct CDR3 sequences, roughly 15% were seen once, and the ten largest hold approximately 28%. The sequences come from PBMCs, mostly from graft donor cells, collected 360 days after TCRalphabeta/CD19-depleted stem cell transplant. The receptor set was obtained from a boy under two years old who had a stem cell transplant for Wiskott-Aldrich syndrome, so the T cells may come from the graft donor.

In its sample, this clonotype was seen many times. V and J are TRBV7-9 and TRBJ2-7, with D perhaps TRBD1 (6 bases). Trimming took off 1 base at V and 11 bases at J, with 12 bases between the two ends. Looked up from germline, CDR1 is SEHNR and CDR2 is FQNEAQ (reference sequence). The CDR3 is 12 residues long. DNA of the CDR3: TGTGCCAGCAGCTTAGGGGGTACAGGGAAGTACTTC. Its protein is CASSLGGTGKYF.

This clonotype has just a few counts. This sequence joins TRBV6-2 or TRBV6-3 and TRBJ1-5; D is undetermined. Trimming took off 6 bases at V and 4 bases at J, with 10 bases between the two ends. This CDR3 has 13 residues. Germline lookup yields CDR1 MNHEY and CDR2 SVGEGT. CDR3 DNA sequence: TGTGCCAGCAGCAAACGGGAGAATCAGCCCCAGCATTTT. Protein sequence: CASSKRENQPQHF.

This chain uses TRBV4-1 with TRBJ2-7; 7 bases are a match to TRBD1. CDR1 and CDR2 from the germline V gene are MGHRA and YSYEKL. The CDR3 has 15 residues. The V segment lost 0 bases and the J segment 3 bases; nucleotides outside the gene matches: 5. CDR3 residues: CASSQEDGTDYEQYF. Written as DNA, the CDR3 is TGCGCCAGCAGCCAAGAGGACGGGACAGACTACGAGCAGTACTTC.

This clonotype was counted a few times. V gene TRBV12-3 or TRBV12-4 combines with J gene TRBJ1-5; no definite D call. V lost 7 bases to trimming and J lost 7 bases, with 11 bases between them. There are 12 residues in the CDR3. CDR3 amino acids: CASTIWEQPQHF. The CDR3 nucleotides read TGTGCCAGCACCATCTGGGAACAGCCCCAGCATTTT.

The chain couples TRBV4-3 to TRBJ2-1; 9 bases match TRBD2. V shed 0 bases, J shed 0 bases, and the junction held 6 bases outside the gene matches. The CDR3 is 18 residues long. Germline V gene sequence: CDR1 LGHNA, CDR2 YSLEER. The CDR3 loop reads CASSQDRGAGGSYNEQFF. CDR3 bases: TGCGCCAGCAGCCAAGACAGGGGAGCGGGAGGCTCCTACAATGAGCAGTTCTTC.

Concerning this clonotype itself: The missing conserved phenylalanine or tryptophan at the end of this CDR3 makes a read error likely. This CDR3 reads CATRVPSGGELFI. DNA for the CDR3: TGTGCCACCAGGGTCCCCTCCGGCGGGGAGCTGTTTATT. The chain uses TRBV10-3 and TRBJ2-2; D is perhaps TRBD1 (5 bases). Looked up from germline, CDR1 is ENHRY and CDR2 is SYGVKD. V was pared by 10 bases and J by 7 bases, with 16 bases between. CDR3 size: 13 residues.

The J gene is TRBJ2-7, the V gene TRBV7-8; 7 bases agree with TRBD1. The junction had 11 bases not matched to a gene; V was cut back by 3 bases and J by 3 bases. This CDR3 is 16 amino acids long. Germline assignment: CDR1 SGHVS and CDR2 FQNEAQ. The DNA for the CDR3 is TGTGCCAGCAGCTTCCGGGGACAGAGTGAAGTCTACGAGCAGTACTTC. It codes for CASSFRGQSEVYEQYF.

The sample holds many counts of this clonotype. The genes are TRBV5-1 and TRBJ2-7; D uncertain. The CDR3 contains 13 residues. V was pared by 0 bases and J by 3 bases, with 7 bases between. CDR1 and CDR2 (germline): SGHRS, YFSETQ. CDR3 sequence reads: CASSLAGRYEQYF. As DNA, the CDR3 is TGCGCCAGCAGCTTGGCCGGCCGCTACGAGCAGTACTTC.

This chain connects TRBV12-3 or TRBV12-4 to TRBJ2-1; 13 nucleotides match TRBD2. Trimming at V came to 5 bases and at J to 10 bases, leaving 8 bases not matched to a gene. The CDR3 runs to 15 residues. Here the CDR3 DNA reads TGTGCCAGCAGTGGGACTAGCGGGATCGGTGGCGAGCAGTTCTTC. Amino acids: CASSGTSGIGGEQFF.

This rearrangement joins TRBV20-1 to TRBJ2-3; 10 nucleotides line up with TRBD2. V lost 1 base and J lost 8; bases outside the gene matches: 3. CDR3 length equals 13 residues. Per the germline V gene, CDR1 is DFQATT and CDR2 is SNEGSKA (reference sequence). In DNA, the CDR3 is TGCAGTGCTAGAGTAGCTAGCGGGAGTACGCAGTATTTT. It specifies CSARVASGSTQYF.